The 10 T cell receptor beta chains listed next were all sequenced from one sample in a study of T-cell reconstitution after alpha-beta-depleted transplantation in children. Preparing the TCRbeta library involved the use of unique molecular identifiers. MiXCR, run by TCRdb on the PCR reads, gives a single entry per CDR3 protein. The sample lists roughly 570,000 distinct CDR3 sequences, 25% to 30% occurring once. The material was PBMCs, obtained before TCRalphabeta/CD19-depleted stem cell transplant. These receptors were obtained from a boy under three years old with Wiskott-Aldrich syndrome, due to receive a stem cell transplant.

V is TRBV5-1 and J is TRBJ2-2; weak D call: TRBD1 (5 bases). V dropped 2 bases and J dropped 2 bases, with 10 bases sitting between them. CDR1 is SGHRS and CDR2 is YFSETQ in the germline V gene. CDR3 size: 15 residues. CDR3 region: CASSLTTANTGELFF. The CDR3 DNA reads as TGCGCCAGCAGCTTAACGACAGCTAACACCGGGGAGCTGTTTTTT.

DNA of the CDR3: TGTGCCAGCAGTTCCCCTTCTAGCGGGGGACTCACAGATACGCAGTATTTT. This sequence encodes CASSSPSSGGLTDTQYF. The chain couples TRBV27 to TRBJ2-3, with 10 bases aligning to TRBD2. Germline V gene sequence: CDR1 MNHEY, CDR2 SMNVEV (reference sequence). The CDR3 covers 17 residues. V trimming: 4 bases; J trimming: 2 bases; junction bases outside the gene matches: 9.

This clonotype has just a few counts. This sequence joins TRBV29-1 and TRBJ2-1; 11 positions match TRBD2. CDR3 length: 15 residues. V lost 6 bases to trimming and J lost 3 bases; unmatched junction nucleotides: 7. CDR1 is SQVTM and CDR2 is ANQGSEA in the germline V gene. The CDR3 loop is CSVLLAGEFYNEQFF. As DNA, the CDR3 is TGCAGCGTCCTACTAGCGGGAGAGTTCTACAATGAGCAGTTCTTC.

The chain uses TRBV3-1 and TRBJ2-4, with 12 bases matching TRBD2. Germline CDR1 LGHDT, CDR2 YNNKEL (reference sequence). V shed 4 bases and J 9 bases; nucleotides not matched to a gene: 7. The CDR3 totals 15 residues. CDR3 loop: CASSPLAGGLVIQYF. CDR3 DNA: TGTGCCAGCAGCCCCCTAGCGGGAGGGCTGGTCATTCAGTACTTC.

The V gene is TRBV20-1, the J gene TRBJ2-3; 7 nucleotides agree with TRBD1. The junction had 7 bases not matched to a gene; V was cut back by 5 bases and J by 8 bases. The germline V gene has CDR1 DFQATT and CDR2 SNEGSKA (reference sequence). CDR3 length equals 12 residues. CDR3 nucleotides: TGCAGTGCTGTTCTACAGGGGCGTACGCAGTATTTT. Its translation is CSAVLQGRTQYF.

This clonotype was found a few times. The rearrangement links TRBV7-7 to TRBJ2-5; unclear D gene. Trimming removed 2 bases from V and 5 bases from J, with 9 bases in between. The CDR3 loop spans 13 amino acids. CDR1 and CDR2 from the germline V gene are SSHAT and FNYEAQ (reference sequence). The CDR3 region is CASSLRESETQYF. CDR3 DNA sequence: TGTGCCAGCAGCTTAAGAGAAAGCGAGACCCAGTACTTC.

This clonotype was recorded a few times. The rearrangement joins TRBV12-3 or TRBV12-4 to TRBJ2-5; perhaps TRBD2 as D (5 bases). The CDR3 runs to 15 residues. V shed 1 base and J shed 4 bases, with 13 bases lying between them. DNA for the CDR3: TGTGCCAGCAGTTTAGACGGGATTTCCCCAGAGACCCAGTACTTC. Protein product: CASSLDGISPETQYF.

The table lists this clonotype with a few counts. As DNA, the CDR3 is TGTGCCAGCAGTTTAGCCCTCGACAGGAACGAGCAGTTCTTC. Encoded protein: CASSLALDRNEQFF. V is TRBV12-3 or TRBV12-4 and J is TRBJ2-1; D possibly corresponds to TRBD1 (6 bases). Trimming cost V 0 bases and J 10 bases, with 13 bases left between them. This CDR3 region has 14 residues.

The rearrangement joins TRBV30 to TRBJ2-5; TRBD1 matches 7 bases. V lost 4 bases, J lost 4 bases, and 3 bases stayed unmatched. The CDR3 totals 12 residues. In germline, CDR1 is GTSNPN, CDR2 SVGIG (reference sequence). The CDR3 DNA sequence: TGTGCCTGGAACAGGGGAAGAGAGACCCAGTACTTC. This translates into CAWNRGRETQYF. The complete variable domain, with remaining parts taken from reference TRBV30 and TRBJ2-5, reads SQTIHQWPATLVQPVGSPLSLECTVEGTSNPNLYWYRQAAGRGLQLLFYSVGIGQISSEVPQNLSASRPQDRQFILSSKKLLLSDSGFYLCAWNRGRETQYFGPGTRLLVL.

V gene TRBV5-1 combines with J gene TRBJ2-7, with D possibly matching TRBD1 (6 bases). The CDR3 consists of 12 residues. Per germline, CDR1 SGHRS and CDR2 YFSETQ. The V end was cut by 4 bases, the J end by 7 bases, with 12 bases between. The CDR3 protein is CASSETGNEQYF. The CDR3 DNA reads TGCGCCAGCAGCGAAACAGGGAATGAGCAGTACTTC.